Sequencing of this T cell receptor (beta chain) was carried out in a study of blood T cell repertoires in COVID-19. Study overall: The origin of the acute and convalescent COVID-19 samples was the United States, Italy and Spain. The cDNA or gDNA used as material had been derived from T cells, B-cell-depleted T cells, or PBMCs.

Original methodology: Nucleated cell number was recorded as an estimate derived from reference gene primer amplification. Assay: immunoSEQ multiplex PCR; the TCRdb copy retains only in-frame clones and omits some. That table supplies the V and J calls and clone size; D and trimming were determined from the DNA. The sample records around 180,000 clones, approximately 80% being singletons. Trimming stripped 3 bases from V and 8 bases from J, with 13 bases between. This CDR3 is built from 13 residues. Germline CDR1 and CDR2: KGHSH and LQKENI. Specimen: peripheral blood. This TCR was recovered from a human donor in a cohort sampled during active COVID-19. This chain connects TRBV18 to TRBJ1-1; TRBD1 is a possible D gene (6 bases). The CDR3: CASSPGTINEAFF. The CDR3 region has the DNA TGTGCCAGCTCACCCGGGACAATAAACGAAGCTTTCTTT.